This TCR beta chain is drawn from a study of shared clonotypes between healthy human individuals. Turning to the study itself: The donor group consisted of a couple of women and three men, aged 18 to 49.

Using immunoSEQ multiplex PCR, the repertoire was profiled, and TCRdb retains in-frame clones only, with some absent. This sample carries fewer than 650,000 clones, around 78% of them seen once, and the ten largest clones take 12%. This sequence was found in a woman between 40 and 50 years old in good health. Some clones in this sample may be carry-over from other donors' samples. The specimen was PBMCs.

The chain's CDR3 is CASSLVGQNEQFF. CDR3 coding DNA: TGTGCCAGCAGCTTAGTGGGACAGAATGAGCAGTTCTTC. V gene TRBV11-2 combines with J gene TRBJ2-1; 7 bases line up with TRBD1. The V gene end was trimmed by 1 base and the J gene end by 7 bases; junction bases not matched to a gene: 1. The CDR3 runs 13 residues. Germline loops: CDR1 SGHAT, CDR2 FQNNGV.